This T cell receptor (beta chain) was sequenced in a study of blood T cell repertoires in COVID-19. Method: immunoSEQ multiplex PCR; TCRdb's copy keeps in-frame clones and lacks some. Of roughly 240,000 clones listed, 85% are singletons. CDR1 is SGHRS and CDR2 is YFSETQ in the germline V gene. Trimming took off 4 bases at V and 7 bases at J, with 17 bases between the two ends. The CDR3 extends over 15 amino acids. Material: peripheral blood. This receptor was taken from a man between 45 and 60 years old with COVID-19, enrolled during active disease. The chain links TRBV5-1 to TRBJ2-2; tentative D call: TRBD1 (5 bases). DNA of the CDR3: TGCGCCAGCAGCCTCCTCGAGCTAGGGGTCGGGGAGCTGTTTTTT. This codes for CASSLLELGVGELFF.